This record looks at one TCR beta chain sequence and its context. The method was immunoSEQ multiplex PCR; TCRdb's version includes in-frame clones alone and lacks a portion of them. The data contain over 150,000 clones, more than 85% of them seen just once; the ten biggest clones take up 2%. This sample is drawn from a study of control samples from healthy donors and cancer patients. Germline loops: CDR1 PRHDT, CDR2 FYEKMQ (reference sequence). This CDR3 region has 15 residues. The V end lost 1 base, the J end lost 5 bases, and 12 bases lay between the germline ends. This chain links TRBV13 with TRBJ2-1; TRBD2 might be the D (6 bases). The TCR originated in a woman aged 40 to 50 in good health. The sequenced material came from blood. The CDR3 loop is CASSLVGGVHNEQFF. DNA of the CDR3: TGTGCCAGCAGCTTAGTGGGCGGGGTCCACAATGAGCAGTTCTTC.